This entry concerns a single TCR beta chain. The antigen remains unidentified. The data were obtained in a study of cytomegalovirus exposure and HLA in healthy donors. Study-level background: Drawn from HLA-typed donors, 80 million to 95 million unique TCRs were held in an early data release.

Study outcomes and limitations: Later analysis identified 15,000 to 20,000 TCR beta sequences associated with HLA alleles, using a false discovery rate threshold of 0.05. Researchers reported from a later analysis that most CMV-associated TCR beta chains appeared HLA-restricted.

The V and J ends lost 3 bases and 9 bases, in that order; junction bases with no gene match: 7. The germline gives CDR1 MNHNS, CDR2 SASEGT. This CDR3 region has 15 residues. Both 60 Vbeta primers and 13 Jbeta primers went into the PCR. This table comes from immunoSEQ multiplex PCR, and its TCRdb copy is limited to in-frame clones, with some not included. The top ten clones hold 1.1% of a sample with 150,000 to 200,000 clones, 75% to 90% of them seen once. The source is a boy younger than 10 in good health and CMV-seronegative. Sequenced material: PBMCs. The V call is TRBV6-1, the J call TRBJ2-1, with TRBD2 matching over 11 bases. In nucleotides, the CDR3 is TGTGCCAGCAGTGAGTTTAGCGGGAGGGAGGGTGAGCAGTTCTTC. Translated: CASSEFSGREGEQFF.